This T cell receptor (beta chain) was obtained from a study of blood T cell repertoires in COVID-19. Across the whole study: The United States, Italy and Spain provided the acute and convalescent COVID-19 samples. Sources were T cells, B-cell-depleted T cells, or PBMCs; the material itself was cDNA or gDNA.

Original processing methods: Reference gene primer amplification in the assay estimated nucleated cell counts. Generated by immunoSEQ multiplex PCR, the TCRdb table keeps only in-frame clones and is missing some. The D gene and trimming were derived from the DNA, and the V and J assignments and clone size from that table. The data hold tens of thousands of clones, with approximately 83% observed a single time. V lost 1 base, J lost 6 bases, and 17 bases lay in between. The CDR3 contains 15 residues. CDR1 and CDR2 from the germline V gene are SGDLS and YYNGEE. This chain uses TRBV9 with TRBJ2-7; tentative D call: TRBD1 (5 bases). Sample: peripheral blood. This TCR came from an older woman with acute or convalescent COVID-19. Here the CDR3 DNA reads TGTGCCAGCAGCGTATCCACAGGTAATCAAGGCGAGCAGTACTTC. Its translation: CASSVSTGNQGEQYF.